The sequence of this TCR beta chain was determined in a study of control samples from healthy donors and cancer patients (dated by TCRdb to 2020 to 2022). The method behind the library was the immunoSEQ multiplex PCR assay. The immuneACCESS repertoire file appears here via TCRdb, limited to in-frame rearrangements. These files lack a portion of the clones; in checked studies, under half of the deficit traces to unresolved V genes, and the cause of the others is not known. The sample contains 55,000 to 90,000 clones, nearly 85% of them found a single time. The ten most abundant clones make up over 25% of the sample. This clone has just one count. Its antigen remains undetermined. Qualities for individual bases were not recorded, and no much larger clone is one base off. Trimming at the junction amounts to 2 bases on V and 7 bases on J, and the germline ends lie 16 bases apart. The germline V gene encodes CDR1 LGHDT and CDR2 YNNKEL (reference sequence). The cysteine opens and the phenylalanine closes a CDR3 of 15 amino acids. Of all the DNA, just the CDR3 is kept, 45 bases in frame from base 1.

The sequenced material came from blood. The V and J segments used are TRBV3-1 (or the pseudogene TRBV3-2) and TRBJ2-3; the D gene is perhaps TRBD2, on 6 matching bases. The TCR sequence derives from a man aged 45 to 65 in good health. The DNA sequence is as follows: TGTGCCAGCAGCCAAAGTCCCCTCGGGGGACATACGCAGTATTTT. This is translated as CASSQSPLGGHTQYF.